What follows is one T cell receptor beta chain and its context. V lost 6 bases and J 1 base, leaving 7 bases between the germline ends. This CDR3 is 13 amino acids long. Looked up from germline, CDR1 is MDHEN and CDR2 is SYDVKM. The data originate from a study of human T cells and chemical hapten exposure. Study at large: Affected patients, primarily female, had alopecia areata, totalis or universalis.

One entry per CDR3 protein results from TCRdb running MiXCR on the RACE reads. Of more than 250,000 distinct CDR3 sequences listed, about 9% are singletons. The sample's time point: pre-sensitization, week 0. The treatment denotes: therapeutic diphenylcyclopropenone sensitization with weekly scalp DPC. This receptor was taken from a woman between 40 and 50 years old with alopecia areata. Some clones in this sample may be carry-over from other donors' samples. The rearrangement joins TRBV28 to TRBJ1-5; D call uncertain. Material: whole blood, obtained in connection with sensitization to the hapten diphenylcyclopropenone (DPC). This CDR3 is CASRSSSNQPQHF. The CDR3, as DNA: TGTGCCAGCAGGTCCAGCAGCAATCAGCCCCAGCATTTT.